A single sample gave rise to the 11 T cell receptor beta chains below, sequenced in a study of CD8 T cells in ankylosing spondylitis. TCRdb reprocessed the 5' RACE reads with MiXCR, giving one entry per CDR3 protein. The repertoire holds about 69,000 distinct CDR3 sequences, with about 5.2% as singletons. The specimen sequenced was blood, either unsorted or a sorted T cell fraction (not recorded which). Receptors were obtained from a male donor with ankylosing spondylitis or in good health (not recorded which).

This clonotype was recorded many times. The rearrangement uses TRBV28 and TRBJ1-4; TRBD1 matches at 7 bases. Germline lookup yields CDR1 MDHEN and CDR2 SYDVKM. The CDR3 has 13 amino acids. With V trimmed by 5 bases and J by 6 bases, 3 bases remained unmatched. CDR3 loop: CASSIGTDEKLFF. The CDR3 DNA sequence: TGTGCCAGCAGTATTGGGACAGATGAAAAACTGTTTTTT.

The table lists this clonotype with many counts. The V gene is TRBV20-1, the J gene TRBJ1-6; D call uncertain. V was shortened by 2 bases and J by 7 bases, with 12 bases between the two germline ends. The germline CDR1 and CDR2 sequences are DFQATT and SNEGSKA (reference sequence). The CDR3 is 14 residues long. The CDR3 is CSARHTIYNSPLHF. The CDR3 DNA reads TGCAGTGCTAGACACACAATTTACAATTCACCCCTCCACTTT.

In its sample, this clonotype was seen many times. The genes are TRBV7-9 and TRBJ2-3; unclear D gene. This CDR3 is 13 amino acids long. V was pared by 4 bases and J by 4 bases, with 9 bases between. The germline V gene encodes CDR1 SEHNR and CDR2 FQNEAQ (reference sequence). The CDR3 DNA is TGTGCCAGCAGCTCCCTTAGTCCAGATACGCAGTATTTT. This codes for CASSSLSPDTQYF.

This clonotype was found many times. J is TRBJ2-2 and V is TRBV20-1; the D is unclear. The CDR3 contains 15 residues. CDR1 is DFQATT and CDR2 is SNEGSKA in the germline V gene (reference sequence). Deletions cut 0 bases from V and 3 bases from J, with 11 bases between. Here the CDR3 DNA reads TGCAGTGCTAGAGATATGGCAGACTACACCGGGGAGCTGTTTTTT. This translates into CSARDMADYTGELFF.

This clonotype was seen ten or more times. The chain carries TRBV20-1 and TRBJ2-7, with a tentative D call TRBD2 (5 bases). Trimming cost V 1 base and J 3 bases, with 13 bases left between them. The CDR3 contains 14 residues. Germline-derived CDR1 and CDR2 are DFQATT and SNEGSKA (reference sequence). Here the CDR3 reads CSARVSSSLYEQYF. The CDR3 nucleotides are TGCAGTGCTAGAGTGTCTAGCAGTCTCTACGAGCAGTACTTC.

The chain has TRBV5-1 and TRBJ1-1; no definite D call. Germline values: CDR1 SGHRS, CDR2 YFSETQ. The V end lost 0 bases, the J end lost 5 bases, and 11 bases lay between the germline ends. This CDR3 has 14 residues. CDR3 sequence: CASSLDPGWTEAFF. CDR3 nucleotides: TGCGCCAGCAGCTTGGATCCGGGGTGGACTGAAGCTTTCTTT.

This clonotype was found many times. The chain uses TRBV28 and TRBJ1-2; TRBD1 matches 12 bases. The CDR3 has 15 residues. The germline V gene has CDR1 MDHEN and CDR2 SYDVKM. V shed 4 bases, J shed 7 bases, and the junction held 7 bases outside the gene matches. As DNA, the CDR3 is TGTGCCAGCAGTTCCCCGGGACAGGGGGCGGTTGGCTACACCTTC. It specifies CASSSPGQGAVGYTF.

This clonotype has at least ten counts. V gene TRBV2 combines with J gene TRBJ1-2, with 7 bases lining up with TRBD1. This CDR3 is 15 amino acids long. The V segment lost 6 bases and the J segment 4 bases; nucleotides outside the gene matches: 11. Germline assignment: CDR1 SNHLY and CDR2 FYNNEI. CDR3 in amino acids: CASRDRVGALYGYTF. In DNA form, the CDR3 reads TGTGCCAGCAGAGACAGGGTCGGAGCCCTCTATGGCTACACCTTC.

The table lists this clonotype with many counts. The chain couples TRBV9 to TRBJ1-2; 8 bases map to TRBD1. The CDR3 sequence is 15 residues long. Germline CDR1 and CDR2: SGDLS and YYNGEE. With V trimmed by 2 bases and J by 4 bases, 7 bases remained unmatched. CDR3 coding DNA: TGTGCCAGCAGCGTCGGGGGGACAGGCGCCTATGGCTACACCTTC. It yields the protein CASSVGGTGAYGYTF. The full variable domain, with the rest looked up from reference TRBV9 and TRBJ1-2, is DSGVTQTPKHLITATGQRVTLRCSPRSGDLSVYWYQQSLDQGLQFLIQYYNGEERAKGNILERFSAQQFPDLHSELNLSSLELGDSALYFCASSVGGTGAYGYTFGSGTRLTVV.

This clonotype was seen at least ten times. The CDR3 protein is CASNGLGLTEAFF. CDR3 sequence (DNA): TGTGCCAGCAACGGACTGGGGTTAACTGAAGCTTTCTTT. The chain joins TRBV2 to TRBJ1-1; D remains ambiguous. Germline V CDR1 and CDR2: SNHLY, FYNNEI. This CDR3 is built from 13 residues. V dropped 7 bases and J dropped 5 bases, with 14 bases sitting between them.

This clonotype has a count of ten or more. The CDR3 nucleotides are TGCAGCGTTGACAGTGAAGCTTTCTTT. It encodes CSVDSEAFF. This chain connects TRBV29-1 to TRBJ1-1; no firm D call. The CDR3 has 9 residues. Trimming removed 3 bases at V and 7 bases at J, with 3 bases between. The germline V gene encodes CDR1 SQVTM and CDR2 ANQGSEA.